This TCR beta chain was obtained from a study of blood T cell repertoires in COVID-19 (dated by TCRdb to 2020 to 2022). Looking at the study overall: Samples from collaborators originated in the United States, Italy and Spain and spanned both the acute and convalescent phases of COVID-19. The prospective study material was composed of cDNA or gDNA derived from T cells, B-cell-depleted T cells, or PBMCs. Subjects who had been exposed to COVID-19, were actively infected with it, or had recovered from it provided the deeply sampled blood TCRbeta repertoires that made up the dataset. The repertoires were released in a freely available public database intended as a resource for research on the immune response to SARS-CoV-2. The samples were drawn from the first 160 participants of the ongoing ImmuneRACE study and from 950 to 1,500 subjects provided by 6 global collaborators. The sample metadata nearly always contained a de-identified subject ID, COVID-19 status, age in years and sex. Where available, HLA class I and class II types were obtained from metadata supplied by the sample provider rather than from assay-based typing.

Concerning this clone: Its antigen remains undetermined. Base qualities are missing; no much larger clone stands one base away.

Collaborating institutions collected whole blood in K2EDTA tubes following their own protocols. For TCRbeta analysis, collaborators shipped samples as frozen whole blood, isolated PBMCs, or DNA extracted from either of those sample types. TCRbeta CDR3 regions were amplified from genomic DNA using the immunoSEQ Assay, a bias-controlled multiplex PCR. The authors' pipeline ran thus. The number of nucleated cells in each sample was estimated from the amplification of reference gene primers within the assay. To quantify the absolute abundance of each unique TCRbeta CDR3 rearrangement, sequence reads were collapsed and filtered. For each sample, productive Simpson clonality was calculated as the square root of Simpson's diversity index over productive rearrangements. TCRdb limited this immuneACCESS table to in-frame rearrangements with V and J called. A share of clones is missing; checked studies link under half to unresolved V genes, and the rest is unexplained. For V, J and clone size, that table is used; D and trimming come from the DNA. This sample lists under 200,000 clones; 80% to 95% were detected once. The ten largest clones add up to about 0.54% of the sample.

The CDR3, cysteine through phenylalanine, is 14 amino acids long. Just the 42-base CDR3 DNA is kept, in frame starting at base 1. CDR1 and CDR2 (SGHTA, FQGNSA) derive from the germline V gene. Cut back by 3 bases and 10 bases, the V and J ends lie 13 bases apart. What the work shows at the level of the full study, not this receptor alone: The amount of clinical and demographic metadata varied by source and participant and was provided uncurated.

Sequenced material: peripheral blood. This receptor was taken from a man aged 50-60 years with acute or convalescent COVID-19. This sequence uses TRBV7-2 and TRBJ1-6; perhaps TRBD1 is the D gene, with 6 bases matching. The CDR3 protein: CASSFGGGRSPLHF. The DNA sequence follows: TGTGCCAGCAGCTTCGGGGGGGGCAGGTCACCCCTCCACTTT.